This TCR beta chain was identified in a study of shared clonotypes between healthy human individuals. The study, taken as a whole, reports: Sharing across several donors was seen in 4% to 6.5% of naive CD4 clonotypes.

Naive CD8 isolation took CD45RO-negative cells positively selected for CCR7 and excluded terminally differentiated effector memory CD45RA+ cells. CDR1 and CDR2 (germline): MNHEY, SMNVEV (reference sequence). Trimming removed 1 base at V and 0 bases at J, with 10 bases between. There are 15 residues in the CDR3. Comments on this clone: What it binds is not known.

Assay used: immunoSEQ multiplex PCR; TCRdb lists only in-frame clones, some missing. The repertoire holds roughly 570,000 clones, with 95% to 98% as singletons. V gene TRBV27 combines with J gene TRBJ2-7; TRBD1 is a possible D gene (5 bases). Sequenced input: naive CD8+ T cells sorted from blood. This receptor was taken from a man aged 30 to 45 in good health. As DNA, the CDR3 is TGTGCCAGCAGTTTATGGGGCAGGGCCTCCTACGAGCAGTACTTC. Translation gives CASSLWGRASYEQYF.